Each of the 29 T cell receptor beta chains below was sequenced from the same sample in a study of T cells in Graves' hyperthyroidism and ophthalmopathy. Amplification yielded TCR beta CDR3 regions, with RNA transcripts as the source. First-round RT-PCR targeting the TCR CDR3 was performed with the HTBI primer set. Using its own MiXCR run on the multiplex PCR reads, TCRdb lists one record per CDR3 protein. The sample lists 490,000 or so distinct CDR3 sequences, around a fifth occurring once. Input material: blood. The receptors were gathered from a woman aged 70 to 79 with Graves' ophthalmopathy.

The rearrangement uses TRBV20-1 and TRBJ1-5; weak D call: TRBD1 (6 bases). The CDR3 extends over 15 amino acids. V was trimmed by 5 bases and J by 0 bases, leaving 14 bases between them. Germline assignment: CDR1 DFQATT and CDR2 SNEGSKA (reference sequence). In DNA form, the CDR3 reads TGCAGTGCTTTCGGACAGACTTATAGCAATCAGCCCCAGCATTTT. It translates to CSAFGQTYSNQPQHF.

This clonotype appeared a few times. A much larger clonotype is one base distant, so this may be a read error. The chain couples TRBV28 to TRBJ1-2; no firm D call. Trimming pared 5 bases from V and 6 bases from J, leaving 7 bases between. There are 11 residues in the CDR3. Germline values: CDR1 MDHEN, CDR2 SYDVKM. This CDR3 is CASSVGHGYTF. CDR3 DNA: TGTGCCAGCAGTGTGGGCCATGGCTACACCTTC.

This rearrangement joins TRBV6-2 or TRBV6-3 to TRBJ1-1, with D perhaps matching TRBD1 (6 bases). The CDR3 consists of 14 residues. The germline V gene has CDR1 MNHEY and CDR2 SVGEGT. With 5 bases removed from V and 5 bases from J, the gap between germline ends came to 15 bases. CDR3 DNA: TGTGCCAGCAGTAAAGGGAGGGGGGGGACTGAAGCTTTCTTT. It encodes CASSKGRGGTEAFF.

This sequence joins TRBV7-3 and TRBJ2-1; 14 bases align to TRBD2. Trimming cost V 5 bases and J 8 bases; bases outside gene matches: 8. The CDR3 covers 16 residues. CDR1 is SGHTA and CDR2 is FQGTGA in the germline V gene. The DNA for the CDR3 is TGTGCCAGCAGCCCGACGGGACTAGCGGGAGTTGATGAGCAGTTCTTC. Its translation is CASSPTGLAGVDEQFF.

The chain combines TRBV10-3 with TRBJ2-7; a weak D match, TRBD1 (5 bases). The V end lost 0 bases, the J end lost 1 base, and 22 bases lay between the germline ends. Per germline, CDR1 ENHRY and CDR2 SYGVKD. This CDR3 is 19 amino acids long. The CDR3 nucleotides read TGTGCCATCAGTGAGTCGACGACAGCCAAATTGAGACTTTCCTACGAGCAGTACTTC. It specifies CAISESTTAKLRLSYEQYF.

The rearrangement links TRBV28 to TRBJ1-3, with TRBD1 matching over 7 bases. The germline V gene encodes CDR1 MDHEN and CDR2 SYDVKM. The CDR3 has 14 amino acids. The V segment lost 6 bases and the J segment 1 base; nucleotides outside the gene matches: 3. CDR3 coding DNA: TGTGCCAGCAGACCAGGGGGGTCTGGAAACACCATATATTTT. Translation gives CASRPGGSGNTIYF.

This clonotype appeared a few times. The chain recombines TRBV3-1 with TRBJ2-3, with D possibly being TRBD2 (6 bases). V was cut by 3 bases and J by 6 bases, with 10 bases left in between. CDR3 length: 13 residues. In germline, CDR1 is LGHDT, CDR2 YNNKEL (reference sequence). The CDR3 loop is CASSQEGADTQYF. The DNA of the CDR3 is TGTGCCAGCAGCCAGGAGGGAGCGGATACGCAGTATTTT.

A remark on this clonotype: This may stem from a read error, because a much larger clone lies one nucleotide away. The rearrangement uses TRBV12-3 or TRBV12-4 and TRBJ1-1; tentative D call: TRBD1 (6 bases). The CDR3 contains 14 residues. The CDR3 region is CATGQRADGTEASF. The CDR3 coding sequence is TGTGCCACCGGACAGCGGGCCGATGGCACTGAAGCTTCCTTT.

V usage is TRBV2 and J usage is TRBJ1-5; tentative D call: TRBD1 (5 bases). V dropped 5 bases and J dropped 6 bases, with 14 bases sitting between them. CDR1 and CDR2 (germline): SNHLY, FYNNEI. CDR3 size: 14 residues. The CDR3: CASSRDGFVQPQHF. The CDR3 coding sequence is TGTGCCAGCAGTCGGGACGGGTTTGTTCAGCCCCAGCATTTT. Full variable domain (missing parts from reference TRBV2 and TRBJ1-5): EPEVTQTPSHQVTQMGQEVILRCVPISNHLYFYWYRQILGQKVEFLVSFYNNEISEKSEIFDDQFSVERPDGSNFTLKIRSTKLEDSAMYFCASSRDGFVQPQHFGDGTRLSIL.

This clonotype was picked up a small number of times. The chain is built from TRBV28 and TRBJ1-3; TRBD1 might be the D (5 bases). The CDR3 runs to 16 residues. The V and J ends lost 4 bases and 0 bases respectively, with 13 bases between them. CDR1 and CDR2 from the germline V gene are MDHEN and SYDVKM. The CDR3 nucleotides are TGTGCCAGCAGTTGGAGGGGATACGGCTCTGGAAACACCATATATTTT. Protein product: CASSWRGYGSGNTIYF.

The chain has TRBV7-2 and TRBJ2-4; no clear D. This CDR3 has 14 residues. The germline gives CDR1 SGHTA, CDR2 FQGNSA. The ends were cut back, 1 base at V and 4 bases at J, with 8 bases in the middle. The CDR3: CASSLGGWKNIQYF. The CDR3 DNA follows: TGTGCCAGCAGCTTAGGCGGATGGAAAAACATTCAGTACTTC.

This clonotype was counted many times. Here the CDR3 DNA reads TGTGCCAGCAGGAAGGGACTAGCGGGAGTAGATACGCAGTATTTT. It codes for CASRKGLAGVDTQYF. The J gene is TRBJ2-3, the V gene TRBV2; 14 positions match TRBD2. This CDR3 spans 15 amino acids. Germline V gene sequence: CDR1 SNHLY, CDR2 FYNNEI. The V and J ends lost 6 bases and 5 bases, in that order; junction bases with no gene match: 4.

This clonotype was observed a few times. The rearrangement uses TRBV5-1 and TRBJ2-7, with D perhaps given as TRBD1 or TRBD2 (6 bases each). Per the germline V gene, CDR1 is SGHRS and CDR2 is YFSETQ. The V end was cut by 0 bases, the J end by 5 bases, with 18 bases between. This CDR3 contains 16 residues. The CDR3 DNA follows: TGCGCCAGCAGCTTGGTCCGGGGGCGAGGAGGGAACGAGCAGTACTTC. Encoded protein: CASSLVRGRGGNEQYF.

This clonotype showed up many times. The chain is built from TRBV12-3 or TRBV12-4 and TRBJ2-1, with 9 bases lining up with TRBD1. Trimming at V came to 6 bases and at J to 7 bases, leaving 4 bases not matched to a gene. The CDR3 has 13 amino acids. The CDR3 coding sequence is TGTGCCAGCAGGGGACAGGGAGGGAATGAGCAGTTCTTC. This encodes CASRGQGGNEQFF.

At least ten counts were recorded for this clonotype. The V call is TRBV2, the J call TRBJ1-2; TRBD1 is a possible D gene (6 bases). The CDR3 length is 16 residues. The V gene's germline CDR1 is SNHLY and CDR2 FYNNEI. V lost 7 bases to trimming and J lost 4 bases, with 22 bases between them. In DNA form, the CDR3 reads TGTGCCAGCACCGGGACACCTACCCCTATAACCTATGGCTACACCTTC. This codes for CASTGTPTPITYGYTF. Filled out from reference TRBV2 and TRBJ1-2, the complete variable domain reads EPEVTQTPSHQVTQMGQEVILRCVPISNHLYFYWYRQILGQKVEFLVSFYNNEISEKSEIFDDQFSVERPDGSNFTLKIRSTKLEDSAMYFCASTGTPTPITYGYTFGSGTRLTVV.

The chain has TRBV25-1 and TRBJ2-7; D could derive from TRBD1 or TRBD2 (5 bases each). There are 14 residues in the CDR3. V lost 7 bases, J lost 6 bases, and 19 bases lay in between. Per the germline V gene, CDR1 is MGHDK and CDR2 is SYGVNS. CDR3 region: CASKAPGRQVEQYF. CDR3 bases: TGTGCCAGCAAAGCCCCGGGACGTCAGGTCGAGCAGTACTTC.

The genes are TRBV30 and TRBJ1-2, with 7 bases lining up with TRBD1. Germline values: CDR1 GTSNPN, CDR2 SVGIG (reference sequence). The CDR3 contains 15 residues. After removal of 2 bases from V and 1 base from J, the junction contained 7 bases not matched to a gene. The CDR3 protein is CAWSLTRQGNYGYTF. CDR3 DNA sequence: TGTGCCTGGAGTCTCACAAGACAGGGTAACTATGGCTACACCTTC.

This chain links TRBV5-1 with TRBJ2-7; TRBD2 matches 9 bases. The V and J ends lost 1 base and 6 bases, in that order; junction bases with no gene match: 5. CDR3 length equals 14 residues. Germline assignment: CDR1 SGHRS and CDR2 YFSETQ. The DNA of the CDR3 is TGCGCCAGCAGCTTGAAGACTAGCGGCTGCGAGCAGTACTTC. Amino acid sequence: CASSLKTSGCEQYF.

This clonotype was seen a handful of times. The rearrangement links TRBV4-1 to TRBJ1-2; D is unclear. The CDR3 is made up of 14 amino acids. Germline CDR1 MGHRA, CDR2 YSYEKL. V was clipped by 1 base and J by 6 bases, with 12 bases between them. CDR3 sequence: CASSQAPRGNGYTF. The CDR3 bases are TGCGCCAGCAGCCAAGCGCCTCGGGGAAATGGCTACACCTTC.

To note about this clonotype: One end of the junction does not line up with germline, which may come from a read error. In DNA, the CDR3 is TGTGCCAGCAGCGGGGGAACCCCCTACAGTGAGCAGTTCTTC. Translation gives CASSGGTPYSEQFF. V usage is TRBV9 and J usage is TRBJ2-1; D uncertain. CDR1 is SGDLS and CDR2 is YYNGEE in the germline V gene. The CDR3 is 14 residues long. Filled out from reference TRBV9 and TRBJ2-1, the complete variable domain reads DSGVTQTPKHLITATGQRVTLRCSPRSGDLSVYWYQQSLDQGLQFLIQYYNGEERAKGNILERFSAQQFPDLHSELNLSSLELGDSALYFCASSGGTPYSEQFFGPGTRLTVL.

Only a few counts were recorded for this clonotype. Sequence at one end of the junction differs from germline and may be a read error. The chain is built from TRBV11-2 and TRBJ2-2; 13 positions agree with TRBD2. Germline-derived CDR1 and CDR2 are SGHAT and FQNNGV. CDR3 size: 14 residues. Here the CDR3 reads CASSGLAGEGGLFF. The CDR3 DNA follows: TGTGCCAGCAGCGGACTAGCGGGAGAGGGGGGGCTGTTTTTT.

Concerning this clonotype: Just one base apart from a much larger clone, this may be a read error. The chain links TRBV2 to TRBJ2-7; D might be TRBD2 (6 bases). Germline V gene data show CDR1 as SNHLY and CDR2 as FYNNEI. CDR3 size: 14 residues. CDR3 region: CDSSGGVLTYEQYF. The CDR3 DNA is TGTGACAGCAGTGGAGGGGTACTAACCTACGAGCAGTACTTC.

CDR3 sequence reads: CASRPGQGSQPQHF. In nucleotides, the CDR3 is TGTGCCAGCAGGCCCGGACAGGGGTCCCAGCCCCAGCATTTT. The V call is TRBV12-3 or TRBV12-4, the J call TRBJ1-5; TRBD1 agrees at 9 bases. V dropped 6 bases and J dropped 7; count of bases not matched to a gene: 7. The CDR3 spans 14 residues.

V usage is TRBV6-2 or TRBV6-3 and J usage is TRBJ2-5; 10 bases are a match to TRBD2. Per germline, CDR1 MNHEY and CDR2 SVGEGT. J was trimmed by 5 bases and V by 2 bases; bases with no gene match: 14. This CDR3 spans 18 amino acids. This CDR3 reads CASSYPHHLAGVEETQYF. CDR3 in DNA: TGTGCCAGCAGTTACCCCCACCACCTAGCGGGAGTGGAGGAGACCCAGTACTTC.

The chain joins TRBV6-9 to TRBJ1-6, with unresolved D. V was clipped by 6 bases and J by 8 bases, with 17 bases between them. The CDR3 runs 15 residues. CDR1 and CDR2 (germline): MNHGY, SVAAGI. DNA for the CDR3: TGTGCCAGCAGCTTTCCCAGACCTCCCGATTCACCCCTCCACTTT. Translation: CASSFPRPPDSPLHF.

This chain uses TRBV5-5 with TRBJ2-1; no clear D. The CDR3 spans 14 residues. Germline assignment: CDR1 SGHKS and CDR2 YYEKEE (reference sequence). Trimming removed 2 bases at V and 5 bases at J, with 11 bases between. CDR3 bases: TGTGCCAGCAGCTTTTGGTTGGTCCACAATGAGCAGTTCTTC. Residues: CASSFWLVHNEQFF. Full variable domain (remainder filled in from reference TRBV5-5 and TRBJ2-1): DAGVTQSPTHLIKTRGQQVTLRCSPISGHKSVSWYQQVLGQGPQFIFQYYEKEERGRGNFPDRFSARQFPNYSSELNVNALLLGDSALYLCASSFWLVHNEQFFGPGTRLTVL.

This clonotype was counted only a few times. V is TRBV27 and J is TRBJ2-3; 7 bases agree with TRBD1. CDR3 length: 15 residues. CDR1 is MNHEY and CDR2 is SMNVEV in the germline V gene (reference sequence). The J segment lost 4 bases and the V segment lost 2 bases, leaving 6 bases of the junction unmatched. CDR3: CASSLGTGVPDTQYF. The CDR3 DNA reads TGTGCCAGCAGTTTAGGAACAGGGGTCCCAGATACGCAGTATTTT.

This sequence joins TRBV10-3 and TRBJ1-1; 9 bases are shared with TRBD1. Unmatched junction bases numbered 9, after V lost 0 bases and J lost 4 bases. Germline assignment: CDR1 ENHRY and CDR2 SYGVKD. CDR3 length equals 17 residues. The CDR3 region has the DNA TGTGCCATCAGTGAGTCGTTCACAGGGGGCGCGAGCACTGAAGCTTTCTTT. Translation gives CAISESFTGGASTEAFF.

A few counts support this clonotype. The chain employs TRBV30 and TRBJ2-1; D not certain. Deletions cut 6 bases from V and 0 bases from J, with 12 bases between. The CDR3 covers 14 residues. Germline CDR1 is GTSNPN and CDR2 is SVGIG (reference sequence). The chain's CDR3 is CACERSSSYNEQFF. The CDR3 DNA reads as TGTGCCTGCGAGAGGTCGAGCTCCTACAATGAGCAGTTCTTC. Full variable domain (missing parts from reference TRBV30 and TRBJ2-1): SQTIHQWPATLVQPVGSPLSLECTVEGTSNPNLYWYRQAAGRGLQLLFYSVGIGQISSEVPQNLSASRPQDRQFILSSKKLLLSDSGFYLCACERSSSYNEQFFGPGTRLTVL.